A selection of T cell receptor beta chains follows, all from one sample in a study of Ad26.COV2.S vaccination and SARS-CoV-2 variants. Sequencing used immunoSEQ multiplex PCR; TCRdb keeps in-frame clones, though not all of them. The sample has roughly 680,000 clones; approximately 88% are singletons. Sequencing was performed on peripheral blood, taken in a trial of Ad26.COV2.S vaccine versus placebo. The source is a person between 18 and 59 years old who received the Ad26.COV2.S COVID-19 vaccine or a placebo. CDR3s include the opening cysteine and the closing phenylalanine or tryptophan. D genes are given only for firm matches. Not every row has a clone size; where given, it reads once, few, many or a size class.

TRBJ2-3,.,TRBV2,.,CASRRRASTDTQYF,TGTGCCAGCAGAAGAAGGGCTAGCACAGATACGCAGTATTTT
TRBJ2-5,.,TRBV5-4,.,CASSLKGRTQETQYF,TGTGCCAGCAGCTTGAAAGGGCGGACCCAAGAGACCCAGTACTTC
TRBJ2-2,.,TRBV5-4,.,CASSPAFTGELFF,TGTGCCAGCAGCCCCGCCTTCACCGGGGAGCTGTTTTTT
TRBJ2-7,.,TRBV21-1,.,CASSATTRAGVSYEQYF,TGTGCCAGCAGCGCCACGACTAGAGCGGGGGTATCCTACGAGCAGTACTTC
TRBJ2-7,.,TRBV3-1/TRBV3-2,TRBD2,CASSLGTSGKEQYF,TGTGCCAGCAGCCTAGGGACTAGCGGGAAGGAGCAGTACTTC
TRBJ1-5,.,TRBV7-6,.,CASSSQEEGPQHF,TGTGCCAGCAGCTCTCAGGAAGAAGGGCCCCAGCATTTT
TRBJ1-1,.,TRBV2,.,CASTYTRVRAFF,TGTGCCAGCACCTATACGAGGGTACGGGCTTTCTTT
TRBJ1-4,.,TRBV30,.,CAWSKPTGNSEKLFF,TGTGCCTGGAGTAAACCTACAGGAAACTCCGAAAAACTGTTTTTT
TRBJ2-3,.,TRBV4-3,TRBD1,CASSQDTGVDTQYF,TGCGCCAGCAGCCAGGACACAGGGGTAGATACGCAGTATTTT
TRBJ2-5,.,TRBV24-1,.,CATREGGSETQYF,TGTGCCACCCGCGAAGGGGGTTCTGAGACCCAGTACTTC
TRBJ2-7,.,TRBV6-5,.,CASSYSPGASYEQYF,TGTGCCAGCAGTTACTCTCCAGGGGCCTCCTACGAGCAGTACTTC
TRBJ1-1,.,TRBV2,.,CASKAETEAFF,TGTGCCAGCAAGGCGGAAACTGAAGCTTTCTTT
TRBJ2-5,.,TRBV19,.,CASSMTAAQETQYF,TGTGCCAGTAGTATGACAGCAGCCCAAGAGACCCAGTACTTC
TRBJ2-5,.,TRBV27,.,CASRLRRQETQYF,TGTGCCAGCCGCCTCCGTAGACAAGAGACCCAGTACTTC
TRBJ2-1,.,TRBV5-5,.,CASSLGPGAYNEQFF,TGTGCCAGCAGCCTAGGGCCAGGAGCCTACAATGAGCAGTTCTTC
TRBJ1-2,.,TRBV29-1,.,CSVEETDRTINYGYTF,TGCAGCGTTGAAGAAACCGACAGGACGATAAACTATGGCTACACCTTC
TRBJ2-5,.,TRBV6-2/TRBV6-3,TRBD2,CASSSISGGFETQYF,TGTGCCAGCAGCTCTATTAGCGGGGGGTTTGAGACCCAGTACTTC
TRBJ2-5,once,TRBV6-5,TRBD1,CASSATGDRETQYF,TGTGCCAGCAGCGCGACAGGGGACCGAGAGACCCAGTACTTC
TRBJ2-1,.,TRBV30,.,CAWRPFRGLHYNEQFF,TGTGCCTGGAGGCCCTTCCGAGGGCTTCATTACAATGAGCAGTTCTTC
TRBJ1-4,.,TRBV4-2,.,CASSQVGVEGNEKLFF,TGTGCCAGCAGCCAAGTAGGAGTGGAGGGTAATGAAAAACTGTTTTTT
TRBJ2-7,.,TRBV11-1,.,CASRSNSYEQYF,TGTGCCAGCAGGTCTAACAGCTACGAGCAGTACTTC
TRBJ2-1,.,TRBV9,.,CASTPITGTNEQFF,TGTGCCAGCACCCCAATTACAGGGACGAATGAGCAGTTCTTC
TRBJ2-3,.,TRBV24-1,.,CATTGFGNTDTQYF,TGTGCCACCACGGGGTTCGGAAACACAGATACGCAGTATTTT
TRBJ1-6,.,TRBV5-1,.,CASSGGSGNSPLHF,TGCGCCAGCAGCGGGGGGTCGGGGAATTCACCCCTCCACTTT
TRBJ2-7,few,TRBV7-9,TRBD1,CASSKTGVGYEQYF,TGTGCCAGCAGCAAGACAGGGGTAGGCTACGAGCAGTACTTC
TRBJ2-7,.,TRBV6-5,TRBD2,CASGREESYEQYF,TGTGCCAGCGGCCGGGAGGAGTCCTACGAGCAGTACTTC
TRBJ2-1,.,TRBV7-2,TRBD2,CASSLSAGGAYNEQFF,TGTGCCAGCAGCTTATCGGCGGGGGGGGCGTACAATGAGCAGTTCTTC
TRBJ2-5,once,TRBV5-1,.,CASSLVQPQETQYF,TGCGCCAGCAGCTTGGTGCAACCCCAAGAGACCCAGTACTTC
TRBJ2-5,.,TRBV6-6,TRBD2,CASSLAGDPEETQYF,TGTGCCAGCAGCCTAGCGGGGGATCCAGAAGAGACCCAGTACTTC
TRBJ1-1,.,TRBV19,.,CASSGRVGTYTEAFF,TGTGCCAGTAGTGGCCGGGTTGGTACTTACACTGAAGCTTTCTTT
TRBJ2-7,.,TRBV10-2,.,CASSGSSYEQYF,TGCGCCAGCAGTGGCAGTTCCTACGAGCAGTACTTC
TRBJ1-1,.,TRBV18,.,CASSPGTNTEAFF,TGTGCCAGCTCACCAGGGACGAACACTGAAGCTTTCTTT
TRBJ2-6,.,TRBV2,.,CASTVSSGANVLTF,TGTGCCAGCACCGTAAGCTCTGGGGCCAACGTCCTGACTTTC
TRBJ2-7,.,TRBV25-1,.,CASSMDSYEQYF,TGTGCCAGCAGTATGGATTCCTACGAGCAGTACTTC
TRBJ1-2,.,TRBV27,.,CASRQGAGYGYTF,TGTGCCAGCCGTCAGGGCGCGGGCTATGGCTACACCTTC
TRBJ2-5,.,TRBV7-2,TRBD2,CASSPRRGRGGRQETQYF,TGTGCCAGCAGCCCCCGCCGGGGGCGCGGGGGGCGTCAAGAGACCCAGTACTTC
TRBJ1-2,.,TRBV29-1,.,CSVGPPEGEPYGYTF,TGCAGCGTTGGCCCCCCTGAGGGGGAGCCCTATGGCTACACCTTC
TRBJ2-7,.,TRBV10-3,TRBD1,CAIRAGTGAVEQYF,TGTGCCATCAGAGCCGGGACAGGGGCCGTCGAGCAGTACTTC
TRBJ2-2,.,TRBV10-3,TRBD1,CAISTQGLVTGELFF,TGTGCCATCAGTACACAGGGGCTTGTCACCGGGGAGCTGTTTTTT
TRBJ2-4,.,TRBV12-3/TRBV12-4,TRBD1,CASSDWTGQYF,TGTGCCAGCAGTGATTGGACAGGGCAGTACTTC
TRBJ2-1,.,TRBV19,TRBD2,CASSGRGEQFF,TGTGCCAGTAGCGGGAGGGGTGAGCAGTTCTTC
TRBJ2-2,.,TRBV10-3,.,CAISESLTPTGELFF,TGTGCCATCAGTGAGTCGTTGACCCCGACCGGGGAGCTGTTTTTT
TRBJ1-2,.,TRBV6-5,.,CASSTGDRWGGYTF,TGTGCCAGCAGTACCGGCGACAGGTGGGGTGGCTACACCTTC
TRBJ1-1,.,TRBV15,TRBD1,CATSLRRDSTEAFF,TGTGCCACCAGCTTACGACGGGACAGCACTGAAGCTTTCTTT
TRBJ2-3,.,TRBV10-2,TRBD2,CASFEPGGASDTQYF,TGCGCCAGCTTCGAACCGGGAGGAGCCTCAGATACGCAGTATTTT
TRBJ2-1,.,TRBV14,.,CASSQDGRYLYNEQFF,TGTGCCAGCAGCCAAGATGGCAGATATCTTTACAATGAGCAGTTCTTC
TRBJ1-1,.,TRBV6-5,.,CASSYFGGTNTEAFF,TGTGCCAGCAGTTACTTCGGGGGCACGAACACTGAAGCTTTCTTT
TRBJ1-1,.,TRBV4-2,.,CASSIGTNTEAFF,TGTGCCAGCAGTATCGGGACTAACACTGAAGCTTTCTTT
TRBJ1-1,.,TRBV9,.,CASSPRVGGPNTEAFF,TGTGCCAGCAGCCCCCGGGTCGGGGGGCCGAACACTGAAGCTTTCTTT
TRBJ1-2,.,TRBV10-3,.,CAISESSSYGYTF,TGTGCCATCAGTGAGTCGAGTAGTTATGGCTACACCTTC
TRBJ2-1,.,TRBV10-2,TRBD2,CASSEGLAGGNEQFF,TGCGCCAGCAGTGAGGGACTAGCGGGAGGCAACGAGCAGTTCTTC
TRBJ2-1,.,TRBV7-9,TRBD2,CASSLAAGGIQFF,TGTGCCAGCAGCTTAGCCGCGGGGGGAATTCAGTTCTTC
TRBJ1-6,.,TRBV7-2,TRBD1,CASSRPGQVGGSPLHF,TGTGCCAGCAGCCGTCCAGGACAGGTGGGAGGCTCACCCCTCCACTTT
TRBJ1-1,.,TRBV19,TRBD1,CASSESGGAEAFF,TGTGCCAGTAGTGAATCAGGGGGCGCGGAAGCTTTCTTT
TRBJ1-1,once,TRBV19,.,CASSRSGRMNTEAFF,TGTGCCAGTAGCAGGTCAGGGAGGATGAACACTGAAGCTTTCTTT
TRBJ2-5,.,TRBV27,.,CASSFLGNQELTQYF,TGTGCCAGCAGTTTCTTAGGGAACCAAGAGTTGACCCAGTACTTC
TRBJ2-2,.,TRBV11-3,.,CASSLDSGMAGELFF,TGTGCCAGCAGCCTCGACTCAGGAATGGCCGGGGAGCTGTTTTTT
TRBJ2-1,.,TRBV12-3/TRBV12-4,.,CASSFYFKQFF,TGTGCCAGCAGTTTTTATTTTAAGCAGTTCTTC
TRBJ2-1,.,TRBV12-5,TRBD2,CASGLASGLARNNEQFF,TGTGCTAGTGGTTTGGCCTCGGGACTAGCGCGTAACAATGAGCAGTTCTTC
TRBJ2-3,.,TRBV6-5,TRBD2,CASSPRDYTDTQYF,TGTGCCAGCAGCCCCCGGGACTACACAGATACGCAGTATTTT